This TCR beta chain was sequenced during a study of T cell responses to AZD1222 COVID-19 vaccine. Looking at the study overall: Timing groups of about 4 and about 12 weeks for second doses were pooled. Regarding the study as a whole: Dominant CD4 TCR responses targeted spike regions 160-218 and 743-854. Within unmutated variant regions lay the reported targets of nearly half of spike-specific TCRs.

With regard to this clone: The antigen is not known.

Germline V gene sequence: CDR1 SGDLS, CDR2 YYNGEE. CDR3 length: 14 residues. Losses at the gene ends were 5 bases for V and 5 bases for J; bases not matched to a gene: 4. Sequencing was performed with immunoSEQ multiplex PCR; in TCRdb, only in-frame clones are kept and a portion is missing. Of about 140,000 clones listed, approximately 88% are singletons. The TCR originated in an adult in good health. The material sequenced was peripheral blood, taken on day 0 of AZD1222 vaccination. The rearrangement joins TRBV9 to TRBJ1-2; 12 bases agree with TRBD1. The CDR3 sequence is CASSGTGGFYGYTF. CDR3 sequence (DNA): TGTGCCAGCAGTGGGACAGGGGGCTTTTATGGCTACACCTTC.